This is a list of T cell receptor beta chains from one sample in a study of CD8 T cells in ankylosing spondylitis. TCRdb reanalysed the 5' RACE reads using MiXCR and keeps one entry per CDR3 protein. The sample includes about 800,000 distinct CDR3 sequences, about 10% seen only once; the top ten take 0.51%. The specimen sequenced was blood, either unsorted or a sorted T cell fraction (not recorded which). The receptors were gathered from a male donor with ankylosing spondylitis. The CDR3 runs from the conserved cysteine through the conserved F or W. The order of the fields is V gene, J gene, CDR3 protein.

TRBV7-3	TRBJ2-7	CASSSQAGTYEQYF
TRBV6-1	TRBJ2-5	CASRKGQGSSETQYF
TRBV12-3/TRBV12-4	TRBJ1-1	CASGPRTVGFTEAFF
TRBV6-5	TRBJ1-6	CASSYGQGRALYSPLHF
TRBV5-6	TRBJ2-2	CASSLPGSGELFF
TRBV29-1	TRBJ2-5	CSVLPGQGQETQYF
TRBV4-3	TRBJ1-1	CASSRSGEAFF
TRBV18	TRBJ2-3	CASSPARADTDTQYF
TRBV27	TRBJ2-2	CASSPRARQGWLTGELFF
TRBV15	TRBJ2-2	CATSRPRDRERGELFF
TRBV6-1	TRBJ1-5	CASSRDALFQPQHF
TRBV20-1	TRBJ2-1	CSAQDTSGIDNEQFF
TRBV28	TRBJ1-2	CASTRDSYGGYTF
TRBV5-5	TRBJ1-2	CASSLADRGTYGYTF
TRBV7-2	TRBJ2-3	CASSPEIGDTQYF
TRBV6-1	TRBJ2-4	CASSRSGGNIQYF
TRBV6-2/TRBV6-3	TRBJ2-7	CASSSPGQWSYEQYF
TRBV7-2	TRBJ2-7	CASSGGPGREYEQYF
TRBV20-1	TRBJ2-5	CSAAPGVQETQYF
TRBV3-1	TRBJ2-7	CASSLNQGASEQYF
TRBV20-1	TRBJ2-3	CSARDWTSGGVNTDTQYF
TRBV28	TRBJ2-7	CASSGQRNYEQYF
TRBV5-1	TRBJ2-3	CASSPHTLTSRTQYF
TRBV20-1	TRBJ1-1	CSAQAQTYTEAFF
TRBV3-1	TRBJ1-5	CASSLGIGRNSGPQHF
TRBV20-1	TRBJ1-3	CSAAGDLSGNTIYF
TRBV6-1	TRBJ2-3	CASSRWGNTDTQYF
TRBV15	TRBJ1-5	CATSPRTGTNQPQHF
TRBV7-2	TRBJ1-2	CASSLVLGVGYTF
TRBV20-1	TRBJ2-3	CSVAFGNTDTQYF
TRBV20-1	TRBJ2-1	CSASGASGQFYNEQFF
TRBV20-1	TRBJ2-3	CSASGLAGDLHDTQYF
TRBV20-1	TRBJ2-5	CSAGPGVRWETQYF
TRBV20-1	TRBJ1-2	CSARDTGEGYGYTF
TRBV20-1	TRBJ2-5	CSASKGGETQYF
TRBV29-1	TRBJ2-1	CSATLVYNEQFF
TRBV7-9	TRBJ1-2	CASSYGQRGYTF
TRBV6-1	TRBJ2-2	CASSRGLAGERTGELFF
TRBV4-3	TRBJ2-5	CASSQEVASLTQYF
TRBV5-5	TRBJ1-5	CASSLGWEGGQPQHF
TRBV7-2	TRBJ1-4	CASSPRWTASEKLFF
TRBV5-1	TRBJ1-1	CASSLASVTEAFF
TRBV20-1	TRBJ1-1	CSAQVWGTEAFF
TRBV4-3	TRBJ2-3	CASRPTRGPGDTQYF
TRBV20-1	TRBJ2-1	CSAKTSGRDGGYNEQFF
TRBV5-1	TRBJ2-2	CASSLDPGATNTGELFF
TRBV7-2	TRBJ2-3	CASSKRGGRTDTQYF
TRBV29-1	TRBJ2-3	CSLRPRASTDTQYF
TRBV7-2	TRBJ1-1	CASSLRGSGPNTEAFF
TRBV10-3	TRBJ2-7	CAIRTGTPYEQYF
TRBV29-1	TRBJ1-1	CSVGVPEAFF
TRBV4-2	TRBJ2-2	CASSQVIRTGELFF
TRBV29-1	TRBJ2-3	CTVAGLSSTDTQYF
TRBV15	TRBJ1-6	CATSTRGPKSSPLHF
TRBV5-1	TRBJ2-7	CASSPTGSLVYEQYF